This record looks at one T cell receptor (beta chain) sequence and its context. Its specificity is unknown. The sample has other DNA sequences that encode this CDR3 too. Libraries were prepared by immunoSEQ multiplex PCR; TCRdb keeps only in-frame clonotypes and omits some of them. The table lists roughly 680,000 clones, 55% to 75% of them singletons, with under 2% in the top ten. The data were obtained in a study of shared clonotypes between healthy human individuals. Study background: Aged 18 to 49, the donors were a couple of women and a few men.

Points from the study as a whole: Depth of sequencing was expected to influence donor clonotype sharing. When naive CD4 clonotypes were compared across a few donors, about 4.8% were shared.

With 4 bases removed from V and 1 base from J, the gap between germline ends came to 10 bases. The CDR3 contains 14 residues. Per the germline V gene, CDR1 is MDHEN and CDR2 is SYDVKM. Source material: memory CD4+ T cells sorted from blood. Subset denoted: CD45RA-negative fraction. The clonotype was recovered from a woman aged 30 to 39 in good health. The V gene is TRBV28, the J gene TRBJ1-2; D is undetermined. CDR3 amino acids: CASSSGSLNYGYTF. In nucleotides, the CDR3 is TGTGCCAGCAGTTCGGGCAGCCTTAACTATGGCTACACCTTC.